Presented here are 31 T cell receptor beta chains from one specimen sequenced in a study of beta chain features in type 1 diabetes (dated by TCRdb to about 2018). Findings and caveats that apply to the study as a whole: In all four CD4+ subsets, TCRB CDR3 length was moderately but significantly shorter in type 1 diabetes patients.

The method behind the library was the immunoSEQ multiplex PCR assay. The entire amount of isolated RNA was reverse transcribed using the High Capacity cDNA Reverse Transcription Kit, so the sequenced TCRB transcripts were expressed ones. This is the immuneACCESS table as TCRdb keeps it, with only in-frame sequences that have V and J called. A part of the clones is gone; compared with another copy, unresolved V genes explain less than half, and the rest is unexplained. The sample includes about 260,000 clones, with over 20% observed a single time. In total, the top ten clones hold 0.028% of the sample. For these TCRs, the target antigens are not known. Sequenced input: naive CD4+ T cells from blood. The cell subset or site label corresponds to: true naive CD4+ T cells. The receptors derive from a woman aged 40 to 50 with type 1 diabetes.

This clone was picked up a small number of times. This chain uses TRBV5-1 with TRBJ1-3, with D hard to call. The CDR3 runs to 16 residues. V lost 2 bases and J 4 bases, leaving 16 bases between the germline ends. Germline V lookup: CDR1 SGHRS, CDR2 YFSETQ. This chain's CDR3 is CASSFNRVTIGNTIYF. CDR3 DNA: TGCGCCAGCAGCTTCAACCGAGTAACGATCGGAAACACCATATATTTT.

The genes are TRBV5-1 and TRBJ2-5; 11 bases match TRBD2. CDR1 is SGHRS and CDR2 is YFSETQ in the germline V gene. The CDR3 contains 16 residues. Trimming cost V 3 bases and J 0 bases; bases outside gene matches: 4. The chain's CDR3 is CASSSLAGGHQETQYF. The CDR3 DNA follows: TGCGCCAGCAGCTCCCTAGCGGGGGGTCACCAAGAGACCCAGTACTTC.

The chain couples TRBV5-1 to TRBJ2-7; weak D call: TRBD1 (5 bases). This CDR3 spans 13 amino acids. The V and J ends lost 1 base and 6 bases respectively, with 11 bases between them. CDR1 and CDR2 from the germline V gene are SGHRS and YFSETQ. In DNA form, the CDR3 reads TGCGCCAGCAGCTTGACCGACAGAGGCGAGCAGTACTTC. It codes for CASSLTDRGEQYF.

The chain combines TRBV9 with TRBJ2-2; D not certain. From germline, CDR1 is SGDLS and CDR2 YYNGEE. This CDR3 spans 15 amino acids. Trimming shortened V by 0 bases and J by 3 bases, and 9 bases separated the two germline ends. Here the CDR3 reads CASSVVQVDTGELFF. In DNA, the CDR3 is TGTGCCAGCAGCGTAGTTCAGGTGGACACCGGGGAGCTGTTTTTT. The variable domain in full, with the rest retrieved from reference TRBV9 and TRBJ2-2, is DSGVTQTPKHLITATGQRVTLRCSPRSGDLSVYWYQQSLDQGLQFLIQYYNGEERAKGNILERFSAQQFPDLHSELNLSSLELGDSALYFCASSVVQVDTGELFFGEGSRLTVL.

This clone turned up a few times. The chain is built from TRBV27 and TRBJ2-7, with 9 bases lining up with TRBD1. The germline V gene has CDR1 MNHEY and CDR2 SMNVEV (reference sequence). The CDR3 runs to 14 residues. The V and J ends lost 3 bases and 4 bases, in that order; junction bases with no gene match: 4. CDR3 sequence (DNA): TGTGCCAGCAGTTTCAACAGGGGGCTGTACGAGCAGTACTTC. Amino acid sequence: CASSFNRGLYEQYF.

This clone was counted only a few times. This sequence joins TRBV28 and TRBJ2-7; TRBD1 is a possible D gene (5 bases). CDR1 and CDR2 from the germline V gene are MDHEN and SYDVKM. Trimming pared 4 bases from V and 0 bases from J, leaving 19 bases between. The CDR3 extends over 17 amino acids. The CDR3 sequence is CASSSQVRATSSYEQYF. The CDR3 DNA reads TGTGCCAGCAGTTCCCAAGTCAGGGCTACAAGCTCCTACGAGCAGTACTTC.

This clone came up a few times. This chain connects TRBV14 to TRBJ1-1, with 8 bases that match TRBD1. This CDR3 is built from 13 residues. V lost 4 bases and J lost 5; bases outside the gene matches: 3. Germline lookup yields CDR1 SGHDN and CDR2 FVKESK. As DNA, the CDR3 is TGTGCCAGCAGCCGGACAGGGAGGACTGAAGCTTTCTTT. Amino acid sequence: CASSRTGRTEAFF.

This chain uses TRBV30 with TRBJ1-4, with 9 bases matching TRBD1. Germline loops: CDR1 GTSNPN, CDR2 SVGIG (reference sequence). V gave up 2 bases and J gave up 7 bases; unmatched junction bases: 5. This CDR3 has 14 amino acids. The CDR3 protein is CAWSPGTGSEKLFF. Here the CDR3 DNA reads TGTGCCTGGAGTCCCGGGACAGGGAGTGAAAAACTGTTTTTT.

The CDR3 loop reads CASSRTGINQPQHF. CDR3 bases: TGTGCCAGTAGTCGGACAGGGATTAATCAGCCCCAGCATTTT. The chain is built from TRBV19 and TRBJ1-5; 8 bases align to TRBD1. Trimming took 5 bases from V and 4 from J; bases not matched to a gene: 4. Germline V gene data show CDR1 as LNHDA and CDR2 as SQIVND (reference sequence). The CDR3 is 14 residues long. The full variable domain, in which reference TRBV19 and TRBJ1-5 provide the parts outside the CDR3, is DGGITQSPKYLFRKEGQNVTLSCEQNLNHDAMYWYRQDPGQGLRLIYYSQIVNDFQKGDIAEGYSVSREKKESFPLTVTSAQKNPTAFYLCASSRTGINQPQHFGDGTRLSIL.

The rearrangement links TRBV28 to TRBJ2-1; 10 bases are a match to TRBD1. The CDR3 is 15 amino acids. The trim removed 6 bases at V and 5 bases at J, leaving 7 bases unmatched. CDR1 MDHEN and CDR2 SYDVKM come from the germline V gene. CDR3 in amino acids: CASRFGDRGNNEQFF. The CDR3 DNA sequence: TGTGCCAGCAGGTTTGGGGACAGGGGTAACAATGAGCAGTTCTTC.

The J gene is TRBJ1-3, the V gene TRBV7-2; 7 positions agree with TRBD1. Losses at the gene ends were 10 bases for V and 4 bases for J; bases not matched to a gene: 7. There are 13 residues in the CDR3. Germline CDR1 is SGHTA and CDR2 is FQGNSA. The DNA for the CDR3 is TGTGCCACCGCGACAGGGAGAGGAAACACCATATATTTT. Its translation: CATATGRGNTIYF.

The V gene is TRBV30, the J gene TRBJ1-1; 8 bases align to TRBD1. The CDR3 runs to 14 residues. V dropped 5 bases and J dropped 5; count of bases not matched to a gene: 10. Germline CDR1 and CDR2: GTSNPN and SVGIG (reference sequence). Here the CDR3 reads CAWGIRTGRTEAFF. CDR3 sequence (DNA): TGTGCCTGGGGGATCAGGACAGGGAGGACTGAAGCTTTCTTT.

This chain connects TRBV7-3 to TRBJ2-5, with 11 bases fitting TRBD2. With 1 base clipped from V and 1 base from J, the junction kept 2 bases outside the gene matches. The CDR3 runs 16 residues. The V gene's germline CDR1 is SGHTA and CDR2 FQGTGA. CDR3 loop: CASSLSGTSGQETQYF. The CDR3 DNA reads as TGTGCCAGCAGCTTAAGTGGGACTAGCGGCCAAGAGACCCAGTACTTC.

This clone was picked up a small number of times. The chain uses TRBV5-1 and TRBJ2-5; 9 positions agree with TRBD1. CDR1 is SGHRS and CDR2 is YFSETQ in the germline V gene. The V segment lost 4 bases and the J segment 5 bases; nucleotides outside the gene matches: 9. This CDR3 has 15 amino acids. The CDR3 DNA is TGCGCCAGCAGCCCTCGACAGGGGGGGCAGGAGACCCAGTACTTC. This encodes CASSPRQGGQETQYF.

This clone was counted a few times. CDR3: CASSPVQGLQETQYF. DNA of the CDR3: TGTGCCAGCAGTCCGGTACAGGGTCTCCAAGAGACCCAGTACTTC. The gene calls are TRBV28 and TRBJ2-5; TRBD1 might be the D (6 bases). The CDR3 loop spans 15 amino acids. The germline V gene encodes CDR1 MDHEN and CDR2 SYDVKM. Trimming stripped 5 bases from V and 1 base from J, with 14 bases between.

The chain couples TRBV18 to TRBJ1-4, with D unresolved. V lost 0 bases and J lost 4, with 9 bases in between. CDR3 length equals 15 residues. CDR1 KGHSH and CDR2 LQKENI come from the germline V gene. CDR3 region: CASSPPGGVNEKLFF. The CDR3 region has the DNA TGTGCCAGCTCACCACCCGGCGGGGTTAATGAAAAACTGTTTTTT.

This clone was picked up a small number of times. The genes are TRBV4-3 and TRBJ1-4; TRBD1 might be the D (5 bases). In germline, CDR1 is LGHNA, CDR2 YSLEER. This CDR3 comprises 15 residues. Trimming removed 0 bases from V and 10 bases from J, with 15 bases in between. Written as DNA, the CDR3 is TGCGCCAGCAGCCAAGAGTTCCGGAACGGGGGAAAACTGTTTTTT. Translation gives CASSQEFRNGGKLFF.

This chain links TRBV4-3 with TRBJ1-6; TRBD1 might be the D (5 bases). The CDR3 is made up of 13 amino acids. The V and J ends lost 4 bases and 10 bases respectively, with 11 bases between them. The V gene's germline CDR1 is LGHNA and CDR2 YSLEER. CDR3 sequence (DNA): TGCGCCAGCAGCCCTGCTCGGGGGTCACCCCTCCACTTT. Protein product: CASSPARGSPLHF.

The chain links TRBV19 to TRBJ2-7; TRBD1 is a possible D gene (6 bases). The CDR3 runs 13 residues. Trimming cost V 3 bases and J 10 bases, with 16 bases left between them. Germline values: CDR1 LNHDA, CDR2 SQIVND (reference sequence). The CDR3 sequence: CASSIDGDKKQYF. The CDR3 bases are TGTGCCAGTAGTATTGATGGGGACAAGAAACAGTACTTC.

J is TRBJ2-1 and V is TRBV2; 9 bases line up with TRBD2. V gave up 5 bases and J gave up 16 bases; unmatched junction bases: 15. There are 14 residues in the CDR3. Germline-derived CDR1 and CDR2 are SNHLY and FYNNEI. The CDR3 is CASSLGLAGNWGFF. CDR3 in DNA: TGTGCCAGCAGTCTCGGTCTAGCGGGGAATTGGGGATTCTTC.

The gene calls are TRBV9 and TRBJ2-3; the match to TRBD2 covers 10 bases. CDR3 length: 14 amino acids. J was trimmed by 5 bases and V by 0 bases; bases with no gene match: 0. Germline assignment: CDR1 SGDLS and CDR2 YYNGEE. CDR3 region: CASSVGLAGDTQYF. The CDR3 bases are TGTGCCAGCAGCGTAGGACTAGCGGGAGATACGCAGTATTTT.

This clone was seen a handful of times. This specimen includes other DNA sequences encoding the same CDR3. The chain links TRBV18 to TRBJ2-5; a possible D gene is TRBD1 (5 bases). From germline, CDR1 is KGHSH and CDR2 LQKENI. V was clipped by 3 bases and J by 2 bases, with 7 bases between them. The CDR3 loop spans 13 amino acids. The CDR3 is CASSPRVQETQYF. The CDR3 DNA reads TGTGCCAGCTCACCCAGGGTACAAGAGACCCAGTACTTC. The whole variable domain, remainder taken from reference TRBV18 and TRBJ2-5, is NAGVMQNPRHLVRRRGQEARLRCSPMKGHSHVYWYRQLPEEGLKFMVYLQKENIIDESGMPKERFSAEFPKEGPSILRIQQVVRGDSAAYFCASSPRVQETQYFGPGTRLLVL.

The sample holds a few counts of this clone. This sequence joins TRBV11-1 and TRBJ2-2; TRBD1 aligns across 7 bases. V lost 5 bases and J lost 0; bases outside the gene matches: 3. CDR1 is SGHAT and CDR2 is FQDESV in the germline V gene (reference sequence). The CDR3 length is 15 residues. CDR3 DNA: TGTGCCAGCAGCGCGCAGGGGGCGAACACCGGGGAGCTGTTTTTT. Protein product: CASSAQGANTGELFF.

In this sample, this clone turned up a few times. CDR3 in amino acids: CAIAQGHGYTF. The CDR3 coding sequence is TGTGCCATCGCCCAGGGCCATGGCTACACCTTC. This chain joins TRBV10-3 and TRBJ1-2; D is perhaps TRBD1 (5 bases). The CDR3 runs 11 residues. V lost 8 bases to trimming and J lost 6 bases, with 10 bases between them. The germline CDR1 and CDR2 sequences are ENHRY and SYGVKD.

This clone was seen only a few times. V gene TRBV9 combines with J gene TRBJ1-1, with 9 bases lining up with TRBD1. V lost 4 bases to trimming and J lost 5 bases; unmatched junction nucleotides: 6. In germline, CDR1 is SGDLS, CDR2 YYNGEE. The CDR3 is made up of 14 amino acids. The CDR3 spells CASSPTGGKTEAFF. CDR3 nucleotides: TGTGCCAGCAGCCCGACAGGGGGTAAGACTGAAGCTTTCTTT. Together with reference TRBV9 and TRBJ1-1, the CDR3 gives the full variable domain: DSGVTQTPKHLITATGQRVTLRCSPRSGDLSVYWYQQSLDQGLQFLIQYYNGEERAKGNILERFSAQQFPDLHSELNLSSLELGDSALYFCASSPTGGKTEAFFGQGTRLTVV.

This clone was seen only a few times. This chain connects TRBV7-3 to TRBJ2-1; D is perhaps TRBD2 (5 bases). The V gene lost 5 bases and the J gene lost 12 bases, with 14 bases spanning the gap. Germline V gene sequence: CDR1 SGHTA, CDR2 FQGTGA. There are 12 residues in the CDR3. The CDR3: CASSHPGEMQFF. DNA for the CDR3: TGTGCCAGCAGCCACCCTGGGGAGATGCAGTTCTTC.

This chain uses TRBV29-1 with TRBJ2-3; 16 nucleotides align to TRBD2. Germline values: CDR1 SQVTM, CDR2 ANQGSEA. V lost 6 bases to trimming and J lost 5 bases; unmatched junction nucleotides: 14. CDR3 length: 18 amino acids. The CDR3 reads CSVTGTSGGGRLGDTQYF. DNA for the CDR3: TGCAGCGTAACAGGGACTAGCGGGGGGGGCCGCCTTGGAGATACGCAGTATTTT.

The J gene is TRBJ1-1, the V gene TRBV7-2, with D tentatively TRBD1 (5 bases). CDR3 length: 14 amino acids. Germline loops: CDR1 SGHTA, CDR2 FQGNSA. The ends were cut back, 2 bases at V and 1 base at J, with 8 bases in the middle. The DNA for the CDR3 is TGTGCCAGCAGCTTAACAGGACCGAACACTGAAGCTTTCTTT. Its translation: CASSLTGPNTEAFF. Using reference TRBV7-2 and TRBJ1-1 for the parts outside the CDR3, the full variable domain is GAGVSQSPSNKVTEKGKDVELRCDPISGHTALYWYRQSLGQGLEFLIYFQGNSAPDKSGLPSDRFSAERTGGSVSTLTIQRTQQEDSAVYLCASSLTGPNTEAFFGQGTRLTVV.

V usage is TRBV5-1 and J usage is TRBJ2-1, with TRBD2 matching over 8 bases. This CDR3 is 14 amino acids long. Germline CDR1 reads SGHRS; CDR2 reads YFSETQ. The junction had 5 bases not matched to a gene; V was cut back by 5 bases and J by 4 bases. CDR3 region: CASRTGGGYNEQFF. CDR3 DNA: TGCGCCAGCAGAACGGGAGGGGGGTACAATGAGCAGTTCTTC.

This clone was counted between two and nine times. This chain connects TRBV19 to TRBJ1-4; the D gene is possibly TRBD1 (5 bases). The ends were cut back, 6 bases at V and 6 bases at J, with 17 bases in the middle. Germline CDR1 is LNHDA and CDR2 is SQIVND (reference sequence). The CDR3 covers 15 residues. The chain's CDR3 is CASRDWTPDDEKLFF. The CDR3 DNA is TGTGCCAGTAGGGATTGGACACCGGATGATGAAAAACTGTTTTTT.

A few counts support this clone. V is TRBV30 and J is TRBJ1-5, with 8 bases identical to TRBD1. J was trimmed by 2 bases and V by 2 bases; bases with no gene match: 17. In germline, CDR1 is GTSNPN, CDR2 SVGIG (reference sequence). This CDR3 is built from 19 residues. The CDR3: CAWSSNGQGRGRRNQPQHF. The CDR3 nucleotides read TGTGCCTGGAGTTCGAATGGACAGGGACGAGGTCGGCGCAATCAGCCCCAGCATTTT. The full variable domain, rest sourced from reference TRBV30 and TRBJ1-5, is SQTIHQWPATLVQPVGSPLSLECTVEGTSNPNLYWYRQAAGRGLQLLFYSVGIGQISSEVPQNLSASRPQDRQFILSSKKLLLSDSGFYLCAWSSNGQGRGRRNQPQHFGDGTRLSIL.